Included here is one T cell receptor beta chain sequence, with context. Its antigen is unknown. The record originates from a study of Ad26.COV2.S vaccination and SARS-CoV-2 variants. Study information: Intramuscularly, Ad26.COV2.S was given either once or twice, 56 days apart. Study-wide findings and caveats: Non-spike TCR breadth was similar in vaccine and placebo recipients. The study found higher spike-specific TCR breadth in vaccine than placebo recipients.

Sequenced by immunoSEQ multiplex PCR; TCRdb stores in-frame clones only, minus some. This table holds fewer than 500,000 clones, 90% found once. Treatment meaning: about 20 received Ad26.COV2.S at low or high dose, single or two shots; several received placebo; per-sample allocation not given. The investigators took samples on day 63 after the first vaccine or placebo injection. Its platform was an Ad26 vector, and its expressed antigen was Wuhan-strain SARS-CoV-2 spike. The clonotype originates from a person aged 18-60 years who received the Ad26.COV2.S COVID-19 vaccine or a placebo. Material: peripheral blood, obtained in a trial of Ad26.COV2.S vaccine versus placebo.

In DNA form, the CDR3 reads TGTGCCAGCTCACTTGAACCGGGACTAGCGGGAGGGCCCTCCTACAATGAGCAGTTCTTC. It is translated as CASSLEPGLAGGPSYNEQFF. The chain links TRBV18 to TRBJ2-1; TRBD2 matches 16 bases. Trimming removed 4 bases from V and 0 bases from J; junction bases left unmatched: 9. This CDR3 has 20 amino acids. Germline CDR1 KGHSH, CDR2 LQKENI. The whole variable domain, filled in from reference TRBV18 and TRBJ2-1, reads NAGVMQNPRHLVRRRGQEARLRCSPMKGHSHVYWYRQLPEEGLKFMVYLQKENIIDESGMPKERFSAEFPKEGPSILRIQQVVRGDSAAYFCASSLEPGLAGGPSYNEQFFGPGTRLTVL.